These 17 T cell receptor beta chains were all obtained from the same sample, sequenced in a study of neurological immune-mediated disorders. TCRdb recomputed calls from the 5' RACE reads with MiXCR, one row per CDR3 protein. The repertoire holds tens of thousands of distinct CDR3 sequences, with 3.5% to 5.5% as singletons. Material for sequencing was PBMCs. These receptors were taken from a man aged 30 to 45 with multiple sclerosis.

The chain joins TRBV20-1 to TRBJ2-3, with D possibly being TRBD2 (6 bases). V lost 6 bases to trimming and J lost 3 bases, with 16 bases between them. The CDR3 contains 14 residues. Germline CDR1 and CDR2: DFQATT and SNEGSKA (reference sequence). The CDR3 spells CSARRGMETDTQYF. CDR3 DNA sequence: TGCAGTGCCCGACGGGGGATGGAGACAGATACGCAGTATTTT.

This clonotype was detected many times. This rearrangement joins TRBV5-1 to TRBJ1-2; D is uncertain. V was cut by 4 bases and J by 2 bases, with 9 bases left in between. CDR3 length: 13 residues. The germline V gene has CDR1 SGHRS and CDR2 YFSETQ. CDR3 amino acids: CASSPDPNYGYTF. CDR3 coding DNA: TGCGCCAGCAGCCCCGACCCCAACTATGGCTACACCTTC.

The V gene is TRBV7-2, the J gene TRBJ2-7; unclear D gene. V shed 4 bases and J shed 12 bases, with 19 bases lying between them. Germline CDR1 reads SGHTA; CDR2 reads FQGNSA. CDR3 length: 13 amino acids. In DNA, the CDR3 is TGTGCCAGCAGCTCAAACCTAATGACCCAAATGTACTTC. Protein: CASSSNLMTQMYF.

This clonotype has at least ten counts. V usage is TRBV14 and J usage is TRBJ2-2; a possible D gene is TRBD2 (6 bases). Trimming pared 7 bases from V and 1 base from J, leaving 10 bases between. The CDR3 is 14 residues long. CDR1 is SGHDN, CDR2 FVKESK, per germline. CDR3 in DNA: TGTGCCAGCACCTCGACTAGGAACACCGGGGAGCTGTTTTTT. It codes for CASTSTRNTGELFF.

This clonotype has at least ten counts. The chain joins TRBV5-1 to TRBJ2-5, with 8 bases aligning to TRBD1. The junction had 12 bases not matched to a gene; V was cut back by 0 bases and J by 5 bases. The germline CDR1 and CDR2 sequences are SGHRS and YFSETQ. CDR3 size: 17 residues. CDR3 DNA sequence: TGCGCCAGCAGCTTGGGTTCAGGGGGCCCGATTATGGAGACCCAGTACTTC. The encoded protein is CASSLGSGGPIMETQYF.

The chain recombines TRBV5-1 with TRBJ1-1, with TRBD1 as a possible D gene (5 bases). The CDR3 consists of 13 residues. The V gene lost 4 bases and the J gene lost 3 bases, with 10 bases spanning the gap. Germline CDR1 reads SGHRS; CDR2 reads YFSETQ. The CDR3 is CASSLRDYTEAFF. The CDR3 coding sequence is TGCGCCAGCAGCCTCCGGGACTACACTGAAGCTTTCTTT.

This clonotype was counted between two and nine times. The chain couples TRBV24-1 to TRBJ1-2, with 7 nucleotides matching TRBD1. Germline V gene sequence: CDR1 KGHDR, CDR2 SFDVKD. V trimming: 0 bases; J trimming: 3 bases; junction bases outside the gene matches: 0. This CDR3 is built from 14 residues. CDR3 amino acids: CATSDLTGDYGYTF. CDR3 sequence (DNA): TGTGCCACCAGTGATTTGACAGGGGACTATGGCTACACCTTC.

To note about this clonotype: A much larger clone differs from this one at a single base, so this may be a read error. This chain links TRBV9 with TRBJ1-1; TRBD1 agrees at 7 bases. Germline-derived CDR1 and CDR2 are SGDLS and YYNGEE. This CDR3 is 14 amino acids long. The DNA for the CDR3 is TGTGTCAGCAGCGGCGGGACAGACCGGACTGAAGCTTTCTTT. Its translation is CVSSGGTDRTEAFF.

This clonotype was counted only a few times. This sequence joins TRBV29-1 and TRBJ1-2, with a weak D call TRBD1 (6 bases). Germline V CDR1 and CDR2: SQVTM, ANQGSEA. The V end was cut by 6 bases, the J end by 3 bases, with 14 bases between. CDR3 length: 13 residues. The CDR3 loop reads CSVSGGRDYGYTF. In nucleotides, the CDR3 is TGCAGCGTGTCGGGGGGCAGGGACTATGGCTACACCTTC.

This clonotype was picked up many times. This chain uses TRBV15 with TRBJ2-7; tentatively, D is TRBD1 (6 bases). V was shortened by 9 bases and J by 8 bases, with 23 bases between the two germline ends. CDR1 and CDR2 (germline): LNHNV, YYDKDF (reference sequence). The CDR3 sequence is 14 residues long. CDR3: CATKRTSEGVKQYV. Here the CDR3 DNA reads TGTGCCACGAAACGGACAAGTGAGGGGGTGAAGCAGTACGTC.

V is TRBV6-5 and J is TRBJ2-3; the D is unclear. Trimming stripped 6 bases from V and 2 bases from J, with 9 bases between. Germline CDR1 reads MNHEY; CDR2 reads SVGAGI. CDR3 length: 13 amino acids. CDR3 DNA sequence: TGTGCCAGCAGCCGACCTCCCACAGATACGCAGTATTTT. It translates to CASSRPPTDTQYF.

This clonotype was detected many times. V gene TRBV4-1 combines with J gene TRBJ1-2, with 11 nucleotides matching TRBD1. The V gene end was trimmed by 3 bases and the J gene end by 6 bases; junction bases not matched to a gene: 9. The CDR3 sequence is 16 residues long. CDR1 is MGHRA and CDR2 is YSYEKL in the germline V gene. CDR3 nucleotides: TGCGCCAGCAGCCACTCTCGGACAGGGGGCGGGGATGGCTACACCTTC. As protein: CASSHSRTGGGDGYTF.

This clonotype appeared a single time. With a much larger clone just one base away, this may be a read error. The CDR3 here is CASSFDRGAYDQYF. In nucleotides, the CDR3 is TGTGCCAGCAGCTTCGACAGGGGCGCCTACGACCAGTACTTC. The chain combines TRBV7-6 with TRBJ2-7; TRBD1 matches 8 bases. Germline CDR1 SGHVS, CDR2 FNYEAQ. This CDR3 spans 14 amino acids.

In this sample, this clonotype turned up many times. The rearrangement joins TRBV4-1 to TRBJ1-1; 10 nucleotides align to TRBD1. CDR1 is MGHRA and CDR2 is YSYEKL in the germline V gene. The CDR3 has 17 amino acids. The V gene end was trimmed by 1 base and the J gene end by 1 base; junction bases not matched to a gene: 6. The CDR3 region has the DNA TGCGCCAGCAGCCAAGTCCCGGGACAGGGGTGGAACACTGAAGCTTTCTTT. Translating it yields CASSQVPGQGWNTEAFF.

This clonotype was counted at least ten times. The chain joins TRBV4-1 to TRBJ1-1; D is ambiguous. In germline, CDR1 is MGHRA, CDR2 YSYEKL. The CDR3 is made up of 15 amino acids. Trimming took 1 base from V and 6 from J, leaving 15 bases between them. DNA for the CDR3: TGCGCCAGCAGCCAAGTCTCACGATACCGCGCTGAAGCTTTCTTT. Translated, it gives CASSQVSRYRAEAFF.

This clonotype has more than one count but fewer than ten. Given a much more abundant clone one base away, this may be a read error. The V call is TRBV29-1, the J call TRBJ1-2; D uncertain. This CDR3 is built from 11 residues. Germline-derived CDR1 and CDR2 are SQVTM and ANQGSEA. Trimming removed 6 bases at V and 7 bases at J, with 12 bases between. CDR3 DNA sequence: TGCAGCGTCACGACCTCCGGTGGCTACACCTTC. Translating it yields CSVTTSGGYTF. The full variable domain, completed using reference TRBV29-1 and TRBJ1-2, is SAVISQKPSRDICQRGTSLTIQCQVDSQVTMMFWYRQQPGQSLTLIATANQGSEATYESGFVIDKFPISRPNLTFSTLTVSNMSPEDSSIYLCSVTTSGGYTFGSGTRLTVV.

The table lists this clonotype with a few counts. The chain links TRBV7-9 to TRBJ1-1; the D gene is possibly TRBD1 (5 bases). V was clipped by 4 bases and J by 7 bases, with 16 bases between them. Germline CDR1 reads SEHNR; CDR2 reads FQNEAQ (reference sequence). The CDR3 has 14 residues. In nucleotides, the CDR3 is TGTGCCAGCAGCTCCCACAACGGGGCGTTTGAAGCTTTCTTT. Its protein is CASSSHNGAFEAFF. The entire variable domain, with the rest obtained from reference TRBV7-9 and TRBJ1-1, is as follows: DTGVSQNPRHKITKRGQNVTFRCDPISEHNRLYWYRQTLGQGPEFLTYFQNEAQLEKSRLLSDRFSAERPKGSFSTLEIQRTEQGDSAMYLCASSSHNGAFEAFFGQGTRLTVV.